This T cell receptor beta chain appears in the sequencing data of a study of cytomegalovirus exposure and HLA in healthy donors (TCRdb year 2017). In the study overall: In an earlier analysis of approximately 500 of the donors, less than 350 Gb of sequence data and 100 million or so unique TCR beta sequences from roughly 190 million T cells were reported. Roughly 310 gigabases of sequencing data and approximately 84 million unique TCR sequences were included in an early release covering about 600 HLA-typed donors. Among the roughly 400 genotyped donors, around 81% belonged to the genetic ancestry cluster associated with self-reported Caucasian donors. The study was designed to test whether signatures of past pathogen exposure could be identified by cataloging public T cell receptors. Using immunosequencing, the study profiled T cell repertoires from around 680 subjects and related those repertoires to cytomegalovirus serostatus. In addition to the first cohort of 666 subjects, a separate validation cohort of approximately 110 different subjects was used. The study combined high-throughput TCR immunosequencing, statistical association of individual TCRs with disease status, and machine learning to predict cytomegalovirus infection status. To study patterns of TCR occurrence, a later analysis re-analyzed previously published TCR beta repertoires from 550 to 800 donors and added high-resolution HLA genotyping. The later analysis used no new phenotypic data to find candidate immune exposures, relying instead on TCR beta sequences and their occurrence across donors. In an earlier analysis of 550 to 700 of the donors, high-throughput TCR beta sequencing was used to judge whether each TCR beta V gene segment behaved as functional or pseudogenic. Alongside the repertoire data, information on donor age, sex, ethnicity and CMV serostatus was compiled. A later genetic analysis used genome-wide SNP genotypes for about 65% of the roughly 670 donors, treating that subset as a discovery cohort. All discovery cohort repertoires had been generated on a single sequencing platform. HLA typing included class I and class II loci at four-digit resolution. The number of typed donors differed by locus: about 620-640 for A, B, C, DRB1 and DQB1; 500 to 550 for DQA1; about 600 for DPA1; and roughly 450 for DPB1. Because of strong linkage in the cohort, roughly five DR-DQ haplotypes were treated as single units for association and clustering. Across under 500 genotyped donors of the cohort, an average of about 220,000 unique TCR beta nucleotide sequences per donor were sequenced, and around 20% of those sequences were non-productive.

From its cysteine to its phenylalanine, the CDR3 spans 14 amino acids. The entry retains the CDR3 DNA only, 42 bases that are in frame from base 1. CDR1 is given as MNHNY and CDR2 as SVGAGI, both from the germline V gene (reference sequence). V lost 6 bases and J lost 2 bases, and the count of bases not matched to a germline gene is 3. The cohort comprised 666 healthy bone marrow donors. At the time of sampling, all cohort members were nominally healthy, though unrecorded immune exposures were likely present. The donor tested CMV seronegative, placing the donor among the 300 to 400 seronegative members of the cohort. Each donor provided a peripheral blood sample, and peripheral blood mononuclear cells were used for TCR beta sequencing. The Qiagen DNeasy Blood Extraction Kit was used to extract genomic DNA from the blood cell samples. The library was obtained by the immunoSEQ multiplex PCR assay. For the multiplex PCR, a mixture combining 60 forward primers for TCR Vbeta segments and 13 reverse primers for TCR Jbeta segments was used. Amplification of the CDR3 region of rearranged TCR beta genes was performed with a multiplex PCR assay on genomic DNA. The Illumina HiSeq System was used to sequence the amplified TCR beta libraries as 87-base-pair reads. The study's processing was this. In a later analysis, tens of millions of unique TCR beta chains were counted across the roughly 610 repertoires, and about 9.9 million of these chains were shared by at least two donors. Raw reads were error-corrected and collapsed into unique sequences by a nearest-neighbor algorithm in which closely related sequences were merged to remove PCR and sequencing errors. V, D and J gene segments were assigned by aligning CDR3 sequences to IMGT reference sequences. For a sequence to be retained, a match of at least six nucleotides to both a V gene segment and a J gene segment was required. A rearrangement counted as productive if the CDR3 had no stop codons and remained in frame with V and J, and every other rearrangement counted as non-productive. CDR3 was defined by IMGT convention, running from the second conserved V-encoded cysteine to the conserved J-encoded phenylalanine. Sequences without an unambiguous match to a single V gene segment were excluded from the earlier analysis of 587 of the donors. An earlier analysis of 587 of the donors called V segments functional above 56.7% productive rearrangements and segregating when the between-donor standard deviation exceeded 5%. A statistical classification framework was built for diagnosing cytomegalovirus status from the catalog of TCR beta chain sequences. In a later analysis, V and J genes were assigned by comparing TCR nucleotide sequences against IMGT/GENE-DB human TR gene sequences. The TCRdist pipeline was used in a later analysis to assign CDR3 sequences and most-parsimonious VDJ recombination scenarios. A later analysis defined each TCR beta chain by its CDR3 amino acid sequence plus V-gene family, and excluded reads lacking a unique V-gene family. To address suspected cross-contamination and a sequencing artifact, a later analysis removed approximately 590 highly shared, low-generation-probability nucleotide sequences. In a later analysis, a clonal expansion index was calculated for each public chain from normalized within-repertoire ranks of inferred template counts. A later analysis computed generation probabilities with a VDJ recombination model fitted to out-of-frame rearrangements, and checked the results against IGoR. Hypergeometric tests were used in a later analysis to score TCR-TCR, TCR-HLA and TCR-CMV co-occurrence, with a repertoire-size bias correction applied to the TCR pairs. False discovery rates were estimated in a later analysis by permuting HLA or CMV assignments 20 times. In a later analysis, co-occurring TCRs were grouped using DBSCAN, with TCRdist sequence similarity added in when clustering inside HLA-allele-positive subsets. For co-occurrence clustering, repertoires with fewer than 30,000 or more than 120,000 public chains were excluded, along with 5 or 6 repertoires with anomalous nucleotide sharing. Held by TCRdb, this immuneACCESS table contains in-frame sequences only and omits some clones. Under half of the omission traces to an unresolved V gene where checked; the cause of the rest is unknown. V and J calls plus clone size are reproduced from that table; the DNA served to infer D and trimming. The sample yields under 200,000 clones; roughly 87% were counted once. More than 0.45% of the sample belongs to the ten largest clones.

Details on this clone: This receptor's antigen is unknown. It has no much larger one-base neighbor in the sample; base qualities were not kept.

The research as a whole found: V-gene and J-gene trimming of TCR beta chains was associated with a missense DCLRE1C variant in a later genetic analysis, and the association was replicated in an independent cohort. A total of about 150 TCR beta chains were listed by the study as associated with cytomegalovirus. A further reported finding was that TCR beta sequences accurately predicted the HLA-A and HLA-B alleles for most subjects in the first cohort. The classifier was reported to diagnose cytomegalovirus status with high specificity and sensitivity in both the original and validation cohorts. Correlated functional status among segregating V segments might be attributable to linkage disequilibrium, but an unknown experimental factor could not be ruled out. Most TCR sequences were seen in very few donors, while some public TCRs were found in many individuals. According to the authors, the approach could potentially be generalized to other disease states and immunological phenotypes. At a false discovery rate of 0.05, a later analysis linked about 17,000 TCR beta sequences to specific HLA alleles. About 17 rarely observed V segments, including chromosome 9 orphons, were excluded from the earlier analysis of approximately 500 of the donors because counts were too low. A group of highly shared sequence variants was considered likely to be a technical artifact of the sequencing pipeline. A few of the identified cytomegalovirus-associated TCR beta chains were confirmed in vitro to be specific for cytomegalovirus antigens. In a later analysis, several top co-occurrence clusters were reported to appear linked to parvovirus B19, influenza, CMV and Epstein-Barr virus. An earlier analysis of 587 of the donors showed that most TCR beta V segments appeared in productive rearrangements either about 87% or about 30% of the time, which broadly matched IMGT annotations. CMV serostatus was the only immune exposure information available for the cohort. In this cohort, only TCR beta chains were sequenced, and detectable features were limited by the absence of alpha or paired-chain data. Because the 87-base-pair reads could not distinguish some IMGT-functional V segments, including TRBV6-2 and TRBV6-3, those segments were excluded. According to a later genetic analysis, donors in an Asian-associated ancestry cluster had fewer N-insertions in productive TCRs than the roughly 660-donor mean. A later analysis found that most CMV-associated TCR beta chains appeared HLA-restricted, with HLA associations seemingly driven largely by CMV exposure. In a later analysis, TCR association rates were found to vary across HLA loci, with the most associated TCRs seen for DRB1 alleles and the fewest for HLA-C alleles. Because HLA typing was unavailable for some donors at each locus, only the typed subset was used in association tests. When HLA alleles, especially DR and DQ, strongly co-occurred, TCR associations were difficult to assign to individual alleles. The presence/absence analyses assumed that sequencing depth was roughly uniform across donors, and that assumption may not be true. A later analysis found that HLA-associated TCR beta chains were more clonally expanded and had lower generation probabilities than equally common non-associated chains.

The source material was PBMCs. This clonotype originated in a woman aged 50 to 60 in good health and CMV-seronegative. The rearranged chain carries TRBV6-6 and TRBJ1-2; 10 middle bases align to TRBD1. The nucleotide sequence reads TGTGCCAGCAGGCTGGGACAGGGGAACTATGGCTACACCTTC. This sequence encodes CASRLGQGNYGYTF.